The rows below give T cell receptor beta chains drawn from one sample of a study of blood T cells in healthy people across ages. TCRdb passed the 5' RACE reads through MiXCR, listing each CDR3 protein once. The top ten hold roughly 3.6% of the sample, which has 550,000 to 800,000 distinct CDR3 sequences, roughly 20% seen once. The sequenced material came from blood. Receptors were obtained from a man aged 65 to 85 in good health. The CDR3 runs from the conserved cysteine through the conserved F or W. The D gene is left open where the match is weak.

V: TRBV25-1; D: TRBD1; CDR3: CASSSILRDRVSSYEQYF
V: TRBV14; D: -; CDR3: CASSREGRYNEQFF
V: TRBV29-1; D: -; CDR3: CSVAGNSGNQPQHF
V: TRBV24-1; D: -; CDR3: CATGGMDADTQYF
V: TRBV5-1; D: TRBD2; CDR3: CASSKGLAGGVPPDTQYF
V: TRBV11-2; D: -; CDR3: CASSFTRASDEQYF
V: TRBV12-3/TRBV12-4; D: TRBD2; CDR3: CASSRTSGSGSETQYF
V: TRBV4-1; D: -; CDR3: CASSQEAPHYATNEKLFF
V: TRBV7-9; D: TRBD2; CDR3: CASSDIAGSYNEQFF
V: TRBV6-5; D: -; CDR3: CASRTQGSTDTQYF